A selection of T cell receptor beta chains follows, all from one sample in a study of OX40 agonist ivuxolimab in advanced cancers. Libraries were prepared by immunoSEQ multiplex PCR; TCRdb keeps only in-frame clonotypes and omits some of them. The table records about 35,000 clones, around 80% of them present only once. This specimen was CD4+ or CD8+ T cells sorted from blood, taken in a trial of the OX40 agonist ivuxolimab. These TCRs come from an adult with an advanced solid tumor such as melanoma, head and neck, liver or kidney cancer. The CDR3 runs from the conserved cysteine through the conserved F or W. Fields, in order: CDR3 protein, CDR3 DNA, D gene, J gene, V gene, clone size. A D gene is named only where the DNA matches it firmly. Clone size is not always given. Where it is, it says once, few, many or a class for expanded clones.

CDR3: CSVESLTGSSYEQYF
DNA: TGCAGCGTTGAATCCCTGACGGGGAGCTCCTACGAGCAGTACTTC
D: -
J: TRBJ2-7
V: TRBV29-1
size: medium-sized

CDR3: CASSESGYTEAFF
DNA: TGTGCCAGCAGTGAAAGTGGATACACTGAAGCTTTCTTT
D: -
J: TRBJ1-1
V: TRBV2
size: -

CDR3: CASSFVTGDTQYF
DNA: TGTGCCAGCAGTTTTGTGACGGGGGATACGCAGTATTTT
D: -
J: TRBJ2-3
V: TRBV28
size: -

CDR3: CASSLGAGATDTQYF
DNA: TGCGCCAGCAGCTTGGGAGCAGGGGCCACAGATACGCAGTATTTT
D: -
J: TRBJ2-3
V: TRBV5-1
size: -

CDR3: CASSLGGTVEAFF
DNA: TGTGCCAGCAGTTTAGGGGGGACCGTTGAAGCTTTCTTT
D: -
J: TRBJ1-1
V: TRBV28
size: -

CDR3: CAWSGGGGLTEAFF
DNA: TGTGCCTGGAGTGGTGGGGGTGGCCTCACTGAAGCTTTCTTT
D: -
J: TRBJ1-1
V: TRBV30
size: few

CDR3: CAISGGTGEEDTQYF
DNA: TGTGCCATCAGTGGCGGGACAGGAGAAGAAGATACGCAGTATTTT
D: TRBD1
J: TRBJ2-3
V: TRBV10-3
size: -

CDR3: CATGDMQETQYF
DNA: TGTGCCACGGGGGACATGCAAGAGACCCAGTACTTC
D: -
J: TRBJ2-5
V: TRBV6-5
size: -

CDR3: CASSLTGISTEAFF
DNA: TGTGCCAGCAGTTTGACAGGGATTAGCACTGAAGCTTTCTTT
D: TRBD1
J: TRBJ1-1
V: TRBV6-5
size: -

CDR3: CASSLYGTGDTEAFF
DNA: TGTGCCAGCAGTTTGTACGGGACAGGGGACACTGAAGCTTTCTTT
D: TRBD1
J: TRBJ1-1
V: TRBV28
size: -

CDR3: CASSLFQGDGYNEQFF
DNA: TGTGCCAGCAGCTTATTTCAGGGGGATGGGTACAATGAGCAGTTCTTC
D: TRBD1
J: TRBJ2-1
V: TRBV13
size: -

CDR3: CASSFSQPQHF
DNA: TGTGCCAGCAGTTTCTCACAGCCCCAGCATTTT
D: -
J: TRBJ1-5
V: TRBV28
size: -

CDR3: CASSEWVGNQPQHF
DNA: TGTGCCAGCAGTGAGTGGGTGGGCAATCAGCCCCAGCATTTT
D: -
J: TRBJ1-5
V: TRBV6-1
size: -

CDR3: CASSNRQGGHEQYF
DNA: TGCGCCAGCAGCAACAGACAGGGAGGCCACGAGCAGTACTTC
D: -
J: TRBJ2-7
V: TRBV4-1
size: -

CDR3: CSVNPAYNEQFF
DNA: TGCAGCGTTAATCCGGCCTACAATGAGCAGTTCTTC
D: -
J: TRBJ2-1
V: TRBV29-1
size: -

CDR3: CATQGRPTEAFF
DNA: TGTGCCACCCAGGGTCGTCCCACTGAAGCTTTCTTT
D: -
J: TRBJ1-1
V: TRBV7-2
size: -

CDR3: CAISDPDRVAYEQYF
DNA: TGTGCCATCAGTGACCCCGACAGGGTGGCCTACGAGCAGTACTTC
D: TRBD1
J: TRBJ2-7
V: TRBV10-3
size: few

CDR3: CASSPSGIRAVYNEQFF
DNA: TGTGCCAGCAGCCCGTCGGGGATCCGGGCGGTATACAATGAGCAGTTCTTC
D: -
J: TRBJ2-1
V: TRBV9
size: few

CDR3: CASSKTTGGPVDGYTF
DNA: TGTGCCAGCAGCAAAACGACAGGGGGCCCGGTTGATGGCTACACCTTC
D: -
J: TRBJ1-2
V: TRBV21-1
size: -

CDR3: CASYGSRTRCTGELFF
DNA: TGCGCCAGCTATGGGTCCCGGACTAGATGTACCGGGGAGCTGTTTTTT
D: TRBD2
J: TRBJ2-2
V: TRBV10-1
size: -

CDR3: CASSSRTGRSYEQYF
DNA: TGTGCCAGCAGCTCCCGGACGGGAAGATCCTACGAGCAGTACTTC
D: -
J: TRBJ2-7
V: TRBV7-9
size: -

CDR3: CASRPSGGLTGELFF
DNA: TGCGCCAGCAGACCGAGCGGGGGGCTCACCGGGGAGCTGTTTTTT
D: TRBD2
J: TRBJ2-2
V: TRBV5-1
size: few

CDR3: CASSLGPRGHISTDTQYF
DNA: TGCGCCAGCAGCTTGGGGCCAAGGGGCCACATTAGCACAGATACGCAGTATTTT
D: -
J: TRBJ2-3
V: TRBV5-1
size: -

CDR3: CASSFAFREDQPQHF
DNA: TGTGCCAGCAGTTTCGCATTCAGGGAGGATCAGCCCCAGCATTTT
D: -
J: TRBJ1-5
V: TRBV28
size: -

CDR3: CTSSQGTPSCSSYNEQFF
DNA: TGCACCAGCAGCCAAGGGACTCCCTCCTGTAGCTCCTACAATGAGCAGTTCTTC
D: -
J: TRBJ2-1
V: TRBV1
size: -

CDR3: CASSPGVGLAEAQYF
DNA: TGTGCCAGCAGCCCTGGGGTGGGTCTAGCCGAGGCCCAGTACTTC
D: -
J: TRBJ2-5
V: TRBV7-2
size: -

CDR3: CASSQENSPGSTKSEAFF
DNA: TGTGCCAGCAGCCAAGAAAATTCCCCCGGCAGTACTAAGTCTGAAGCTTTCTTT
D: -
J: TRBJ1-1
V: TRBV4-2
size: -

CDR3: CASSIGRGPNYGYTF
DNA: TGTGCCAGCAGTATCGGTAGGGGCCCTAACTATGGCTACACCTTC
D: -
J: TRBJ1-2
V: TRBV6-1
size: medium-sized

CDR3: CASSLGENTEAFF
DNA: TGTGCCAGCAGCTTAGGAGAGAACACTGAAGCTTTCTTT
D: -
J: TRBJ1-1
V: TRBV13
size: -

CDR3: CASSYDAFF
DNA: TGTGCCAGCAGTTACGACGCTTTCTTT
D: -
J: TRBJ1-1
V: TRBV6-7
size: few

CDR3: CASMEGEAFF
DNA: TGTGCCAGCATGGAGGGCGAAGCTTTCTTT
D: -
J: TRBJ1-1
V: TRBV6-6
size: -

CDR3: CASSDSPPNTGELFF
DNA: TGTGCCAGCAGTGATAGCCCCCCGAACACCGGGGAGCTGTTTTTT
D: -
J: TRBJ2-2
V: TRBV6-1
size: few

CDR3: CASSLWEATDTQYF
DNA: TGTGCCAGCAGTTTATGGGAGGCCACAGATACGCAGTATTTT
D: -
J: TRBJ2-3
V: TRBV27
size: -

CDR3: CASSFRGATNTEAFF
DNA: TGCGCCAGCAGTTTTCGGGGGGCGACGAACACTGAAGCTTTCTTT
D: -
J: TRBJ1-1
V: TRBV5-1
size: -

CDR3: CASSEGRTYNEQFF
DNA: TGCGCCAGCAGTGAAGGGAGGACCTACAATGAGCAGTTCTTC
D: -
J: TRBJ2-1
V: TRBV10-2
size: -

CDR3: CASSQDEGRYNEQFF
DNA: TGCGCCAGCAGCCAAGACGAAGGCAGATACAATGAGCAGTTCTTC
D: -
J: TRBJ2-1
V: TRBV4-1
size: once

CDR3: CASSTDREGTGELFF
DNA: TGTGCCAGCAGCACGGACAGGGAAGGCACCGGGGAGCTGTTTTTT
D: TRBD1
J: TRBJ2-2
V: TRBV7-6
size: -

CDR3: CASSDSEGGELFF
DNA: TGTGCCAGCAGTGACTCGGAGGGCGGGGAGCTGTTTTTT
D: -
J: TRBJ2-2
V: TRBV6-4
size: -

CDR3: CASRGGRGGTGELFF
DNA: TGTGCCAGCAGGGGGGGACGGGGAGGCACCGGGGAGCTGTTTTTT
D: -
J: TRBJ2-2
V: TRBV11-3
size: -

CDR3: CASSFPDRGEETQYF
DNA: TGTGCCAGCAGCTTTCCCGACAGGGGAGAAGAGACCCAGTACTTC
D: TRBD1
J: TRBJ2-5
V: TRBV7-9
size: -

CDR3: CAISEVEGARGEQFF
DNA: TGTGCCATCAGTGAGGTAGAAGGGGCACGAGGGGAGCAGTTCTTC
D: -
J: TRBJ2-1
V: TRBV10-3
size: -